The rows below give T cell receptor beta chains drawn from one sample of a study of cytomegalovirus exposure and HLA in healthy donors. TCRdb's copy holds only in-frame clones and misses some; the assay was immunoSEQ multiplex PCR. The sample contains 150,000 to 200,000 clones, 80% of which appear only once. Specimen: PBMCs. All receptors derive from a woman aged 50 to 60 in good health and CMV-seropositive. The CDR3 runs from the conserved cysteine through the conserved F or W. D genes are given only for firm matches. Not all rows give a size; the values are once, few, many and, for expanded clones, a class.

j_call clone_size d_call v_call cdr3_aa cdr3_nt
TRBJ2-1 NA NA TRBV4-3 CASSQVGSQGRNNEQFF TGCGCCAGCAGCCAAGTTGGAAGTCAGGGCAGGAACAATGAGCAGTTCTTC
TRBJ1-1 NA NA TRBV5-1 CASSLSGGITEAFF TGCGCCAGCAGCTTGAGTGGGGGGATTACTGAAGCTTTCTTT
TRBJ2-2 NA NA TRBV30 CAWSKGVLSGELFF TGTGCCTGGAGTAAGGGGGTATTATCCGGGGAGCTGTTTTTT
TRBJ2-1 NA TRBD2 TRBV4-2 CASSQGTSGRDEQFF TGTGCCAGCAGCCAAGGGACTAGCGGGAGGGATGAGCAGTTCTTC
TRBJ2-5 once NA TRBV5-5 CASSLEGEWAQYF TGTGCCAGCAGCTTGGAAGGGGAATGGGCCCAGTACTTC
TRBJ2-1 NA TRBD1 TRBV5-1 CASSLRGDRGSYNEQFF TGCGCCAGCAGCTTGCGGGGGGACAGGGGCTCCTACAATGAGCAGTTCTTC
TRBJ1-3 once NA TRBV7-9 CSSSLTVPGNTIYF TGTTCCAGCAGCTTAACTGTCCCTGGAAACACCATATATTTT
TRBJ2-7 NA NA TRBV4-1 CASSHPRDFAVYEQYF TGCGCCAGCAGTCACCCCCGGGACTTTGCTGTATACGAGCAGTACTTC
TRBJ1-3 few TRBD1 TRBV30 CAWSGQGRNTIYF TGTGCCTGGTCTGGACAGGGAAGAAACACCATATATTTT
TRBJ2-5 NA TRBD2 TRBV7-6 CASSSLAGGLGETQYF TGTGCCAGCAGCTCCTTAGCGGGGGGGCTCGGGGAGACCCAGTACTTC
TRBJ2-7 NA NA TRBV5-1 CASSLGRSNYEQYF TGCGCCAGCAGCTTAGGTAGGAGCAACTACGAGCAGTACTTC
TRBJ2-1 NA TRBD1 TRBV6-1 CASSEGTGGYNEQFF TGTGCCAGCAGTGAAGGAACAGGGGGCTACAATGAGCAGTTCTTC
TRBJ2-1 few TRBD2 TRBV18 CASSPRLAGLNEQFF TGTGCCAGCTCACCACGACTAGCGGGATTAAATGAGCAGTTCTTC
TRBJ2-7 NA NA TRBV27 CASSLSGWGRSSYEQYF TGTGCCAGCAGTTTATCAGGGTGGGGGCGTAGCTCCTACGAGCAGTACTTC
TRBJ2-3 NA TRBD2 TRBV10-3 CAISEPTSQVTDTQYF TGTGCCATCAGCGAACCGACTAGCCAGGTAACAGATACGCAGTATTTT
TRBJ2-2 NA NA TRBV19 CASSIRTGELFF TGTGCCAGTAGTATCCGGACTGGGGAGCTGTTTTTT
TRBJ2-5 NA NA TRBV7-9 CASSTPDEELETQYF TGTGCCAGCAGCACACCAGATGAGGAATTAGAGACCCAGTACTTC
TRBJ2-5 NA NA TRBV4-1 CASSQVRDGREGTQYF TGCGCCAGCAGCCAAGTTAGGGACGGGAGAGAGGGGACCCAGTACTTC
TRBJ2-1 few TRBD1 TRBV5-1 CASSPGVWDRGPYEQFF TGCGCCAGCAGCCCGGGAGTGTGGGACAGGGGTCCCTATGAGCAGTTCTTC
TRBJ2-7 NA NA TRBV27 CASSQSRGGRNEQYF TGTGCCAGCAGCCAAAGCAGGGGCGGTCGGAACGAGCAGTACTTC
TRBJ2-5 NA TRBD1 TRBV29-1 CSVDPGQGETRRVTQYF TGCAGCGTTGATCCGGGACAGGGAGAGACAAGAAGGGTGACCCAGTACTTC
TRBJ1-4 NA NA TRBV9 CASSPPGWANEKLFF TGTGCCAGCAGCCCACCAGGGTGGGCTAATGAAAAACTGTTTTTT
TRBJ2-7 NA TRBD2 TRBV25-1 CASKTSGTF TGTGCCAGCAAGACTAGCGGGACGTTC
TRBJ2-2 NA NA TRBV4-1 CASSPAGRVRTGELFF TGCGCCAGCAGCCCTGCGGGACGCGTAAGGACCGGGGAGCTGTTTTTT
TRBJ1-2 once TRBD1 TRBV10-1 CASSDDRAYGYTF TGCGCCAGCAGTGATGACAGGGCCTATGGCTACACCTTC
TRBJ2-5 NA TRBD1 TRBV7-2 CASSLKGTGGGETQYF TGTGCCAGCAGCTTAAAGGGGACAGGGGGTGGGGAGACCCAGTACTTC
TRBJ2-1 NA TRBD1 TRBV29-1 CSVEGPQGSRIDDEQFF TGCAGCGTTGAAGGGCCACAGGGGAGTAGGATAGACGATGAGCAGTTCTTC
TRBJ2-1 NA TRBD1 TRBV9 CASSPRQGLNEQFF TGTGCCAGCAGCCCCCGACAGGGCCTAAATGAGCAGTTCTTC
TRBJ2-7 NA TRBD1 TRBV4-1 CASSQEPPGQAPLAYEQYF TGCGCCAGCAGCCAAGAACCCCCGGGACAGGCCCCCCTCGCTTACGAGCAGTACTTC
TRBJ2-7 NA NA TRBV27 CASSLQGGPPYEQYF TGTGCCAGCAGCCTCCAGGGGGGCCCCCCCTACGAGCAGTACTTC
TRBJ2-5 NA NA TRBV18 CASSPGLQETQYF TGTGCCAGCTCACCGGGACTGCAAGAGACCCAGTACTTC